These T cell receptor beta chains were read from a single sample in a study of shared clonotypes between healthy human individuals. Method: immunoSEQ multiplex PCR; TCRdb's copy keeps in-frame clones and lacks some. This table has some 1 million clones, around 74% appearing once. The sequencing sample was made of memory CD4+ T cells sorted from blood. The receptors originated from a man aged 18 to 30 in good health. Each CDR3 is given with its conserved first and last residue. The D gene is left open where the match is weak. Clone sizes are given selectively: once, few, many, or a class where the clone is expanded.

TRBV5-1,NA,TRBD2,TRBJ2-1,CASSSGTSGSRFYNEQFF,TGCGCCAGCAGCTCCGGGACTAGCGGGAGTCGGTTCTACAATGAGCAGTTCTTC
TRBV28,many,NA,TRBJ1-4,CASLGDSNEKLFF,TGTGCCAGCCTCGGAGACTCGAATGAAAAACTGTTTTTT
TRBV30,NA,NA,TRBJ1-2,CAWSQGGANYGYTF,TGTGCCTGGAGTCAGGGTGGGGCTAACTATGGCTACACCTTC
TRBV7-9,NA,TRBD2,TRBJ2-3,CASRVAGDTQYF,TGTGCCAGCAGAGTAGCGGGGGATACGCAGTATTTT
TRBV21-1,few,NA,TRBJ2-3,CASSKRASGGAGRDTQYF,TGTGCCAGCAGCAAAAGGGCTAGCGGGGGGGCCGGGCGAGATACGCAGTATTTT
TRBV6-1,NA,NA,TRBJ2-7,CASSGGDEQYF,TGTGCCAGCAGTGGAGGGGACGAGCAGTACTTC
TRBV20-1,NA,NA,TRBJ2-3,CSADSADTQYF,TGCAGTGCGGATTCAGCAGATACGCAGTATTTT
TRBV9,NA,TRBD1,TRBJ1-4,CASSVGEGGATNEKLFF,TGTGCCAGCAGCGTAGGGGAAGGGGGCGCAACTAATGAAAAACTGTTTTTT
TRBV2,few,NA,TRBJ1-5,CASSQDISNQPQHF,TGTGCCAGCAGTCAGGACATCAGCAATCAGCCCCAGCATTTT
TRBV7-9,NA,TRBD1,TRBJ2-7,CASSADRAGSYEQYF,TGTGCCAGCAGCGCAGACAGGGCTGGGTCCTACGAGCAGTACTTC
TRBV5-4,NA,TRBD1,TRBJ1-4,CASSLKQGATNEKLFF,TGTGCCAGCAGCTTGAAACAGGGGGCAACTAATGAAAAACTGTTTTTT
TRBV10-2,NA,TRBD2,TRBJ2-2,CASRTGGRVLKAGELFF,TGCGCCAGCAGGACGGGCGGGAGGGTCCTCAAGGCCGGGGAGCTGTTTTTT
TRBV25-1,NA,TRBD2,TRBJ2-5,CASSDGTRRDPQETQYF,TGTGCCAGCAGTGATGGGACTAGGAGGGACCCACAAGAGACCCAGTACTTC
TRBV2,NA,TRBD2,TRBJ2-7,CASSGLAASYEQYF,TGTGCCAGCAGTGGGCTAGCGGCCTCCTACGAGCAGTACTTC
TRBV7-3,NA,TRBD1,TRBJ1-1,CASSPGTGRTEAFF,TGTGCCAGCAGCCCCGGGACAGGGAGGACTGAAGCTTTCTTT
TRBV6-5,few,TRBD1,TRBJ1-2,CASRGQVDYGYTF,TGTGCCAGCAGGGGACAGGTTGACTATGGCTACACCTTC
TRBV27,NA,TRBD1,TRBJ2-7,CASSLRGGPYEQYF,TGTGCCAGCAGTTTAAGAGGGGGCCCCTACGAGCAGTACTTC
TRBV28,NA,NA,TRBJ2-6,CASSKSSGANVLTF,TGTGCCAGCAGTAAAAGCTCTGGGGCCAACGTCCTGACTTTC
TRBV30,few,NA,TRBJ1-1,CAWSVNTNTEAFF,TGTGCCTGGAGTGTTAACACGAACACTGAAGCTTTCTTT
TRBV7-8,NA,NA,TRBJ2-2,CASSSRATGELFF,TGTGCCAGCAGCTCCCGGGCGACCGGGGAGCTGTTTTTT
TRBV11-1,NA,TRBD1,TRBJ1-1,CASSPRRDRESTEAFF,TGTGCCAGCAGCCCACGACGGGACAGGGAGAGCACTGAAGCTTTCTTT
TRBV18,NA,NA,TRBJ2-1,CASSPPSGSSYNEQFF,TGTGCCAGCTCACCACCGTCTGGAAGCTCCTACAATGAGCAGTTCTTC
TRBV2,NA,TRBD2,TRBJ2-1,CASSPSGSSYNEQFF,TGTGCCAGCAGTCCTAGCGGGAGCTCCTACAATGAGCAGTTCTTC
TRBV6-6,NA,NA,TRBJ1-2,CASSSALLLGNDGYTF,TGTGCCAGCAGCTCCGCCCTCCTTTTGGGGAACGATGGCTACACCTTC
TRBV5-1,NA,TRBD1,TRBJ2-7,CASGRGDRGPNEQYF,TGCGCCAGCGGGCGAGGGGACAGGGGGCCCAACGAGCAGTACTTC
TRBV5-1,NA,NA,TRBJ2-7,CASSLGAGSHEQYF,TGCGCCAGCAGCTTAGGAGCAGGGAGCCACGAGCAGTACTTC